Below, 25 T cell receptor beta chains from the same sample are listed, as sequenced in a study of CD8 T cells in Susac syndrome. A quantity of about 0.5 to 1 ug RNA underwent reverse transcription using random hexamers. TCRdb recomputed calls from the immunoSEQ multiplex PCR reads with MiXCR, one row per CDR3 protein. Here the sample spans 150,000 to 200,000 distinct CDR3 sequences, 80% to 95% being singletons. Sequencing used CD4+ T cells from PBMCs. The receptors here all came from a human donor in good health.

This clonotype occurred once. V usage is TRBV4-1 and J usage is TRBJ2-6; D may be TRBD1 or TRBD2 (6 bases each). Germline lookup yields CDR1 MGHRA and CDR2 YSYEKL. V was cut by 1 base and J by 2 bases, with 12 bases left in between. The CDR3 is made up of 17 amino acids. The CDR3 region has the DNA TGCGCCAGCAGCCAAGGCATCGGGGGCACTGGGGCCAACGTCCTGACTTTC. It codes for CASSQGIGGTGANVLTF.

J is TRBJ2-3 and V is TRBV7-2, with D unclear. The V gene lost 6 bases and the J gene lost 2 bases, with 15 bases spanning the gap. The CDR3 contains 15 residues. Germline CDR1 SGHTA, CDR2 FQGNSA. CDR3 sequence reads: CASSRWIQPTDTQYF. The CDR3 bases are TGTGCCAGCAGTCGGTGGATTCAGCCCACAGATACGCAGTATTTT.

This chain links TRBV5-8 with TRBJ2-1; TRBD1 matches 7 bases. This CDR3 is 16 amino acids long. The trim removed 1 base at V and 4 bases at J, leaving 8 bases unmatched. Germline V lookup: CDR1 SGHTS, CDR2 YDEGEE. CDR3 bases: TGTGCCAGCAGCTTGTTTTCGGGACAGCTATACAATGAGCAGTTCTTC. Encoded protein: CASSLFSGQLYNEQFF.

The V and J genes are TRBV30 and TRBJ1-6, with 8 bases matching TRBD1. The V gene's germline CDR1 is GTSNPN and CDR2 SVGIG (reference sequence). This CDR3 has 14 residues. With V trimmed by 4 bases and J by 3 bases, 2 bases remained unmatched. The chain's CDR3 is CAWKTGGYNSPLHF. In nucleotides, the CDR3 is TGTGCCTGGAAAACAGGGGGCTATAATTCACCCCTCCACTTT.

The CDR3 bases are TGCGCCAGCAGTGAAGATAGCGGACCCTACAATGAGCAGTTCTTC. This sequence encodes CASSEDSGPYNEQFF. The rearrangement uses TRBV10-1 and TRBJ2-1; D possibly corresponds to TRBD2 (6 bases). This CDR3 region has 15 residues. Germline V gene sequence: CDR1 WNHNN, CDR2 SYGVQD (reference sequence). Trimming left V 3 bases short and J 2 bases short, with 11 bases between.

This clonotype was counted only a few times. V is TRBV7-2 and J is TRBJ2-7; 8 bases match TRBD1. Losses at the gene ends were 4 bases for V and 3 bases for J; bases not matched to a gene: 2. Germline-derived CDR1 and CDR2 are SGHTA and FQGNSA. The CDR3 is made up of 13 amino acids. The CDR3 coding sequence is TGTGCCAGCAGCTCACAGGGGGGCTACGAGCAGTACTTC. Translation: CASSSQGGYEQYF. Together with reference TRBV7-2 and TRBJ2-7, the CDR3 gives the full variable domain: GAGVSQSPSNKVTEKGKDVELRCDPISGHTALYWYRQSLGQGLEFLIYFQGNSAPDKSGLPSDRFSAERTGGSVSTLTIQRTQQEDSAVYLCASSSQGGYEQYFGPGTRLTVT.

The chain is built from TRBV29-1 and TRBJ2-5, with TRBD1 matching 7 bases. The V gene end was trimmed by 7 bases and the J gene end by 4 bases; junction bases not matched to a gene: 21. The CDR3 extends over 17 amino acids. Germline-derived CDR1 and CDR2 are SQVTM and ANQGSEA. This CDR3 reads CSAGRAATGYRGETQYF. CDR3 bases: TGCAGCGCTGGCCGGGCCGCGACAGGGTATAGGGGAGAGACCCAGTACTTC.

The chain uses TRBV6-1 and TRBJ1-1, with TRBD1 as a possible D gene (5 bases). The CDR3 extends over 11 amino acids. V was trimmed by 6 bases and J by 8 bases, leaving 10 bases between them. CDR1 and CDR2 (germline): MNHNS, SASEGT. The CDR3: CASSPGREAFF. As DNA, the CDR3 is TGTGCCAGCAGCCCGGGACGCGAAGCTTTCTTT.

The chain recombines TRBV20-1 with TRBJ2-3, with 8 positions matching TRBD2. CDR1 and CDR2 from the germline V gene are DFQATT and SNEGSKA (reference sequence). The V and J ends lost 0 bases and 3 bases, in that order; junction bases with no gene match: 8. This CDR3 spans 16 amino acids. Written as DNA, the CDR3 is TGCAGTGCTAGAGAGCCCCGGGGGGGCGGGACAGATACGCAGTATTTT. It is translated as CSAREPRGGGTDTQYF.

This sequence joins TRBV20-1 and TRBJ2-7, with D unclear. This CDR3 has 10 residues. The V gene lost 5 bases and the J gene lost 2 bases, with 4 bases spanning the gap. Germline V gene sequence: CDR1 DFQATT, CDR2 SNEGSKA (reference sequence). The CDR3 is CSAGTYEQYF. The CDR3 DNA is TGCAGTGCTGGCACCTACGAGCAGTACTTC.

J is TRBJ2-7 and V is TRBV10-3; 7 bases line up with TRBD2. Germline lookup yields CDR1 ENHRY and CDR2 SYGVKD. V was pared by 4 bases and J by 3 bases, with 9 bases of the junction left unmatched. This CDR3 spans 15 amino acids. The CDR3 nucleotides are TGTGCCATCAGTGGCCCTAGCGGTGGTAACTACGAGCAGTACTTC. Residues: CAISGPSGGNYEQYF.

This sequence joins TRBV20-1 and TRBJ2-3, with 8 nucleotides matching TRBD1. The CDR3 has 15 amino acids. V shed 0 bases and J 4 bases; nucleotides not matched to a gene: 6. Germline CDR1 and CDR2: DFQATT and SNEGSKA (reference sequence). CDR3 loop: CSARDFRGPADTQYF. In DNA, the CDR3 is TGCAGTGCTAGAGATTTCAGGGGGCCGGCAGATACGCAGTATTTT.

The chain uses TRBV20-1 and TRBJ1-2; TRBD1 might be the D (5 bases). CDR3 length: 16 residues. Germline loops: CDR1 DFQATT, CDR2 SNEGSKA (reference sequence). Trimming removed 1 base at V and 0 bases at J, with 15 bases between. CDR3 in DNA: TGCAGTGCTAGAGGGGGGACTGGGAGGACTAACTATGGCTACACCTTC. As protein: CSARGGTGRTNYGYTF.

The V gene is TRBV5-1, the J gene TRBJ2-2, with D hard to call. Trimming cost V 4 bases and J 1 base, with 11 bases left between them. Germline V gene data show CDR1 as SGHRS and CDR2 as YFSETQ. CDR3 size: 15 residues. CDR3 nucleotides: TGCGCCAGCAGCCTGCGGACGGGGAACACCGGGGAGCTGTTTTTT. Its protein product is CASSLRTGNTGELFF.

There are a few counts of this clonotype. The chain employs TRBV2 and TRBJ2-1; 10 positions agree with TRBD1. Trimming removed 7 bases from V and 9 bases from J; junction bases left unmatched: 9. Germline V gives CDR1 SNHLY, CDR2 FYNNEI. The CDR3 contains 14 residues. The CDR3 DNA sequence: TGTGCCAGCAATTCCGGGACAGGGGCTCCTGAGCAGTTCTTC. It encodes CASNSGTGAPEQFF.

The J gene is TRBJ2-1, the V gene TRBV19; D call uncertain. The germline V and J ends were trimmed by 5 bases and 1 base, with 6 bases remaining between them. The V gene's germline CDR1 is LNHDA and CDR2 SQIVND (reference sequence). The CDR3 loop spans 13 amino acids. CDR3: CASSFGSYNEQFF. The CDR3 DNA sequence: TGTGCCAGTAGTTTTGGGTCCTACAATGAGCAGTTCTTC.

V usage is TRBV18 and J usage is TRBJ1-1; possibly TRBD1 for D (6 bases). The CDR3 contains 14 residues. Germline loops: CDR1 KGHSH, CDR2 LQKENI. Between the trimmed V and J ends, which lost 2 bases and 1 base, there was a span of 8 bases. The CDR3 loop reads CASSPNRANTEAFF. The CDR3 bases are TGTGCCAGCTCACCAAACAGGGCGAACACTGAAGCTTTCTTT.

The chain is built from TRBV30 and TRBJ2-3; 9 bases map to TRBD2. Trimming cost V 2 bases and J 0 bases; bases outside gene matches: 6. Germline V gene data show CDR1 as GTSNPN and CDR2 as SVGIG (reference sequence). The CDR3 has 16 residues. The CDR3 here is CAWSSLAGSSTDTQYF. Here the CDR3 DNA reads TGTGCCTGGAGTTCTCTAGCGGGGTCTAGCACAGATACGCAGTATTTT.

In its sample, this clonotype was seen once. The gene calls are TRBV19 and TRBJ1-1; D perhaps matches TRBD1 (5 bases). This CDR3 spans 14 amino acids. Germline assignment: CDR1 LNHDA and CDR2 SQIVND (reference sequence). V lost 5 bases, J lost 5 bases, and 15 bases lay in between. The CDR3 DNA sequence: TGTGCCAGTAGTGGCCGCGGGGGTGGTACTGAAGCTTTCTTT. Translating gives CASSGRGGGTEAFF.

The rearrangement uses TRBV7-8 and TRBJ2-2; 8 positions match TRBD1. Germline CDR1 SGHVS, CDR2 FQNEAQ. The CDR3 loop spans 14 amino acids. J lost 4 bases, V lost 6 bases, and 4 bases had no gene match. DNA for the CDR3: TGTGCCAGCAGGGACAGGGTTGGCACCGGGGAGCTGTTTTTT. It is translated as CASRDRVGTGELFF.

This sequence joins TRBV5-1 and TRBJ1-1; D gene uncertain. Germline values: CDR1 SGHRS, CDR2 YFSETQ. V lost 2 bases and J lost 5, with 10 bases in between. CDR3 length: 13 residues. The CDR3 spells CASSFGEVTEAFF. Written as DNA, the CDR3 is TGCGCCAGCAGCTTCGGGGAGGTGACTGAAGCTTTCTTT.

The chain's CDR3 is CASTLWGADTEAFF. The CDR3 bases are TGTGCCAGCACCCTATGGGGGGCTGACACTGAAGCTTTCTTT. This chain uses TRBV5-4 with TRBJ1-1; tentatively, D is TRBD1 (6 bases). Trimming cost V 6 bases and J 3 bases, with 15 bases left between them. This CDR3 contains 14 residues. Germline V gives CDR1 SGHNT, CDR2 YYREEE (reference sequence).

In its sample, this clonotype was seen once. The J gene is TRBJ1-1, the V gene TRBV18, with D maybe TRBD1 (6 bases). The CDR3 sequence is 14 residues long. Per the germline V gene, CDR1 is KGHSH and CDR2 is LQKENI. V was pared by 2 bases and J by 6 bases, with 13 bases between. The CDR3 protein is CASSPNRDLAEAFF. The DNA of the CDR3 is TGTGCCAGCTCACCAAACAGGGATTTGGCTGAAGCTTTCTTT.

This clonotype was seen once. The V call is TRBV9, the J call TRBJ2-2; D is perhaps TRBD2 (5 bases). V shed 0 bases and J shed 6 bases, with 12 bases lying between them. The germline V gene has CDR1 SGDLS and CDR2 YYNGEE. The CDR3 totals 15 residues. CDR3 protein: CASSVEGREAGELFF. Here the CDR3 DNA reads TGTGCCAGCAGCGTAGAAGGGAGAGAGGCCGGGGAGCTGTTTTTT.

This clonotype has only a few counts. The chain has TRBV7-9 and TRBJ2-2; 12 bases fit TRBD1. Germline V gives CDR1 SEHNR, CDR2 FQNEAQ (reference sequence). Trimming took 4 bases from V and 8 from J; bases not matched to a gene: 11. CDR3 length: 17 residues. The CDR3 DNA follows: TGTGCCAGCAGCTCCTTCGGGACAGGGGGCACGGTAGGGGAGCTGTTTTTT. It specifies CASSSFGTGGTVGELFF.